The 18 T cell receptor beta chains in this list originate from one sample, sequenced in a study of blood T cell repertoires in COVID-19. The table came from immunoSEQ multiplex PCR; TCRdb's copy has only in-frame clones and leaves some out. The profile shows 250,000 to 350,000 clones, 85% of them singletons. The sequencing sample was made of PBMCs or T cells enriched from blood (not recorded which). All receptors derive from a woman between 50 and 59 years old who had recovered from COVID-19.

The chain couples TRBV6-2 or TRBV6-3 to TRBJ1-2; D is unresolved. The CDR3 totals 12 residues. V shed 6 bases and J shed 0 bases, with 5 bases lying between them. In germline, CDR1 is MNHEY, CDR2 SVGEGT. CDR3 bases: TGTGCCAGCAGCAGAGCTAACTATGGCTACACCTTC. Amino acids: CASSRANYGYTF.

In this sample, this clone turned up a few times. V and J are TRBV7-2 and TRBJ1-5; the D is unclear. V lost 2 bases and J lost 0, with 5 bases in between. The CDR3 is made up of 14 amino acids. Germline CDR1 SGHTA, CDR2 FQGNSA. The CDR3 bases are TGTGCCAGCAGCTTACGGGTTAGCAATCAGCCCCAGCATTTT. Amino acid sequence: CASSLRVSNQPQHF.

The chain links TRBV7-9 to TRBJ2-7; D might be TRBD2 (6 bases). Germline V CDR1 and CDR2: SEHNR, FQNEAQ (reference sequence). V lost 6 bases to trimming and J lost 1 base, with 10 bases between them. This CDR3 spans 13 amino acids. CDR3 in amino acids: CASSSGLSYEQYF. The CDR3 DNA reads as TGTGCCAGCAGTTCGGGACTTTCCTACGAGCAGTACTTC.

This sequence joins TRBV30 and TRBJ1-1, with D maybe TRBD1 (6 bases). The germline gives CDR1 GTSNPN, CDR2 SVGIG (reference sequence). V was pared by 2 bases and J by 4 bases, with 11 bases between. This CDR3 contains 13 residues. CDR3 sequence (DNA): TGTGCCTGGAGTCTCACAGGGCTCACTGAAGCTTTCTTT. Amino acid sequence: CAWSLTGLTEAFF.

The rearrangement joins TRBV4-2 to TRBJ1-4; D is ambiguous. The CDR3 extends over 15 amino acids. Trimming took 1 base from V and 4 from J, leaving 10 bases between them. Germline CDR1 and CDR2: LGHNA and YNFKEQ. CDR3 in DNA: TGTGCCAGCAGCCAAGGTGGCTCAGATAATGAAAAACTGTTTTTT. It encodes CASSQGGSDNEKLFF.

J is TRBJ1-1 and V is TRBV15; D is possibly TRBD1 (5 bases). The CDR3 totals 15 residues. V was clipped by 3 bases and J by 4 bases, with 15 bases between them. Germline CDR1 reads LNHNV; CDR2 reads YYDKDF (reference sequence). The CDR3 region has the DNA TGTGCCACCAGCAGCCACTGGGGGGAACTCACTGAAGCTTTCTTT. As protein: CATSSHWGELTEAFF. The variable domain in full, with the rest retrieved from reference TRBV15 and TRBJ1-1, is DAMVIQNPRYQVTQFGKPVTLSCSQTLNHNVMYWYQQKSSQAPKLLFHYYDKDFNNEADTPDNFQSRRPNTSFCFLDIRSPGLGDTAMYLCATSSHWGELTEAFFGQGTRLTVV.

The count of this clone is one. This chain joins TRBV7-9 and TRBJ2-5; perhaps TRBD2 as D (7 bases). The V gene's germline CDR1 is SEHNR and CDR2 FQNEAQ (reference sequence). V was clipped by 5 bases and J by 4 bases, with 20 bases between them. There are 16 residues in the CDR3. The DNA of the CDR3 is TGTGCCAGCAGCAACCGGGGGAGGGACACCTCAGAGACCCAGTACTTC. This sequence encodes CASSNRGRDTSETQYF.

The V and J genes are TRBV9 and TRBJ1-1; maybe TRBD1 (5 bases). V lost 3 bases and J lost 4, with 19 bases in between. The germline gives CDR1 SGDLS, CDR2 YYNGEE. This CDR3 comprises 16 residues. The CDR3 sequence is CASSEGLGRGFTEAFF. DNA for the CDR3: TGTGCCAGCAGCGAGGGGTTGGGGAGGGGTTTCACTGAAGCTTTCTTT.

This clone was counted a single time. The chain is built from TRBV6-5 and TRBJ1-6, with 9 positions matching TRBD1. There are 14 residues in the CDR3. Germline V gene lookup returns CDR1 MNHEY and CDR2 SVGAGI. Trimming took 10 bases from V and 7 from J; bases not matched to a gene: 8. Written as DNA, the CDR3 is TGTGCCATCTCACGACAGGGGGGAAATTCACCCCTCCACTTT. This codes for CAISRQGGNSPLHF.

This clone came up a few times. The rearrangement uses TRBV3-1 (or the pseudogene TRBV3-2) and TRBJ1-6, with TRBD1 matching over 8 bases. This CDR3 has 16 residues. Germline CDR1 LGHDT, CDR2 YNNKEL (reference sequence). J lost 9 bases, V lost 1 base, and 8 bases had no gene match. CDR3 nucleotides: TGTGCCAGCAGCCAAGGGACAGGGAGGGCCAGTTCACCCCTCCACTTT. It is translated as CASSQGTGRASSPLHF.

This chain links TRBV27 with TRBJ2-3, with a tentative D call TRBD2 (5 bases). Per germline, CDR1 MNHEY and CDR2 SMNVEV (reference sequence). The CDR3 runs to 15 residues. Trimming cost V 5 bases and J 5 bases, with 17 bases left between them. The CDR3 sequence: CASSPRPGVGDTQYF. CDR3 nucleotides: TGTGCCAGCAGTCCCCGACCCGGGGTGGGAGATACGCAGTATTTT.

The chain employs TRBV7-9 and TRBJ1-4, with TRBD1 identical over 9 bases. Germline assignment: CDR1 SEHNR and CDR2 FQNEAQ (reference sequence). CDR3 length equals 14 residues. With V trimmed by 5 bases and J by 7 bases, 5 bases remained unmatched. CDR3 region: CASSVGQGTEKLFF. CDR3 sequence (DNA): TGTGCCAGCAGCGTTGGACAGGGGACTGAAAAACTGTTTTTT.

The chain uses TRBV30 and TRBJ2-7, with 7 bases lining up with TRBD1. The CDR3 spans 13 residues. V lost 1 base and J lost 4; bases outside the gene matches: 4. The V gene's germline CDR1 is GTSNPN and CDR2 SVGIG (reference sequence). The CDR3 nucleotides read TGTGCCTGGAGTGAAACAGGGGTATACGAGCAGTACTTC. Protein: CAWSETGVYEQYF.

This clone was seen a single time. This may be a read error, as it is one base from a much larger clone. The genes are TRBV7-9 and TRBJ2-2; D not certain. Trimming removed 1 base from V and 1 base from J, with 4 bases in between. The CDR3 consists of 14 residues. Germline CDR1 is SEHNR and CDR2 is FQNEAQ (reference sequence). The CDR3 nucleotides are TGTGCCAGCAGCTTAGGGCTGAACACCGGGGAGCTGTTTTTT. It encodes CASSLGLNTGELFF.

A few counts support this clone. The chain employs TRBV3-1 (or the pseudogene TRBV3-2) and TRBJ2-3; D might be TRBD2 (5 bases). Trimming stripped 0 bases from V and 0 bases from J, with 22 bases between. Germline lookup yields CDR1 LGHDT and CDR2 YNNKEL (reference sequence). The CDR3 loop spans 20 amino acids. The CDR3 DNA is TGTGCCAGCAGCCAAGAAAGGAGCCTAAGCGGTTCGTCTAGCACAGATACGCAGTATTTT. Residues: CASSQERSLSGSSSTDTQYF.

This chain links TRBV10-1 with TRBJ1-1; D gene unclear. This CDR3 contains 13 residues. Trimming shortened V by 6 bases and J by 4 bases, and 12 bases separated the two germline ends. Per germline, CDR1 WNHNN and CDR2 SYGVQD (reference sequence). This chain's CDR3 is CASSPTRFTEAFF. The CDR3 coding sequence is TGCGCCAGCAGCCCGACACGGTTCACTGAAGCTTTCTTT.

V is TRBV11-2 and J is TRBJ2-3, with TRBD1 as a possible D gene (6 bases). Germline CDR1 and CDR2: SGHAT and FQNNGV. This CDR3 is 15 amino acids long. The V and J ends lost 6 bases and 0 bases respectively, with 13 bases between them. The CDR3 DNA reads as TGTGCCAGCAGTATAGGACAGCCAAGCACAGATACGCAGTATTTT. It is translated as CASSIGQPSTDTQYF.

J is TRBJ1-1 and V is TRBV25-1; 9 positions agree with TRBD1. CDR3 size: 14 residues. V shed 3 bases, J shed 6 bases, and the junction held 5 bases outside the gene matches. Germline lookup yields CDR1 MGHDK and CDR2 SYGVNS. This CDR3 reads CASSDFRQGAEAFF. CDR3 bases: TGTGCCAGCAGTGACTTCCGACAGGGGGCTGAAGCTTTCTTT.